This T cell receptor (beta chain) comes out of a study of blood T cell repertoires in COVID-19. Overall study: Samples taken during acute and convalescent COVID-19 were collected in the United States, Italy and Spain.

The CDR3 consists of 14 residues. The ends lost 6 bases at V and 5 bases at J; junction bases unmatched: 5. CDR1 and CDR2 (germline): MDHEN, SYDVKM. Produced via immunoSEQ multiplex PCR; TCRdb's table is partial and in-frame only. Altogether around 300,000 clones are present, around 91% being singletons, with the ten largest covering 1.7%. This study enrolled people aged roughly 18 to 89 from around 26 US geographic areas. Participants were placed into cohorts based on the clinical history they reported. As to this clone: Other DNA sequences in the sample encode the same CDR3.

This chain joins TRBV28 and TRBJ1-3; 9 bases agree with TRBD1. The sample taken for sequencing was PBMCs or T cells enriched from blood (not recorded which). The receptor was derived from a young woman with acute COVID-19. CDR3 DNA sequence: TGTGCCAGCAGCCGTGGACAGGGGAGAAACACCATATATTTT. It encodes CASSRGQGRNTIYF.